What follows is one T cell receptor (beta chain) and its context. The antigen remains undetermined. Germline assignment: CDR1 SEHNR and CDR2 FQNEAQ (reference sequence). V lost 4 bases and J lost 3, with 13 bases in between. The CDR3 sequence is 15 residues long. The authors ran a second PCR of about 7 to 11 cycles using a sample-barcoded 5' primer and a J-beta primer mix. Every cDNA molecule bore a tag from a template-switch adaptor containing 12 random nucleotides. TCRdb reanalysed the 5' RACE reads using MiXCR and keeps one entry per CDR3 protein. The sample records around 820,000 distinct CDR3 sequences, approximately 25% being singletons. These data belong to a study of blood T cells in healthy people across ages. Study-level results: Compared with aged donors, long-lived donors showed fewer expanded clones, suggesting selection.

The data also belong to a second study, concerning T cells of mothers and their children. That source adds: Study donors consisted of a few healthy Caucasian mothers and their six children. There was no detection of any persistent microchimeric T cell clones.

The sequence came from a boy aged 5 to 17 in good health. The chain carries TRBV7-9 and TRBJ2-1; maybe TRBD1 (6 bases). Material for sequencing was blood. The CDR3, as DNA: TGTGCCAGCAGCTACGGACAGCTTTTCTACAATGAGCAGTTCTTC. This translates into CASSYGQLFYNEQFF.